This T cell receptor (beta chain) stems from a study of blood T cell repertoires in COVID-19. Unmatched junction bases numbered 12, after V lost 5 bases and J lost 1 base. The CDR3 has 18 amino acids. Germline values: CDR1 SGHVS, CDR2 FQNEAQ. Measured with immunoSEQ multiplex PCR; TCRdb has only the in-frame clones, and not every one. The sample has roughly 280,000 clones; about 87% are singletons. The specimen sequenced was peripheral blood. The receptor was isolated from a woman in her sixties with COVID-19, enrolled during active disease. The chain has TRBV7-8 and TRBJ2-2; 8 bases match TRBD2. In DNA form, the CDR3 reads TGTGCCAGCAGCGTCAGGACTAGCCCGCATCTGAACACCGGGGAGCTGTTTTTT. Protein: CASSVRTSPHLNTGELFF.